The T cell receptor beta chain under discussion was sequenced for a study of T cells expressing NK-cell markers. The CDR3 covers 17 residues. CDR1 and CDR2 (germline): SGDLS, YYNGEE. TCRdb re-called the 5' RACE reads; every CDR3 protein appears as one record, without DNA. The sample has roughly 390,000 distinct CDR3 sequences. Input material: blood T cells: a sorted CD56 or NKG2C T cell subset, CD4+ or CD8+ T cells, or bulk PBMC T cells (not recorded which). The receptor comes from a man aged 18-75 years in good health. The chain couples TRBV9 to TRBJ1-2. CDR3 in amino acids: CASSVVSGASQYYGYTF.